This entry lists 26 T cell receptor beta chains sequenced from one sample in a study of blood T cells in healthy people across ages. It was with a sample-barcoded 5' primer and a J-beta primer mix that a second PCR of roughly 6 to 12 cycles was run. TCRdb re-derived calls from the 5' RACE reads in MiXCR, one entry per CDR3 protein. The table records about 670,000 distinct CDR3 sequences, around 52% of them present only once. The specimen sequenced was blood. These receptors were taken from a woman aged 80 or over in good health.

There are a few counts of this clonotype. Its ends do not fully match the called genes, so a read error is possible. The V call is TRBV3-1, the J call TRBJ2-5, with D perhaps TRBD1 or TRBD2 (5 bases each). The CDR3 consists of 13 residues. The germline gives CDR1 LGHDT, CDR2 YNNKEL (reference sequence). This CDR3 is CASSPPIGETRYF. The DNA of the CDR3 is TGTGCCAGCAGCCCTCCTATAGGGGAGACCCGGTACTTC.

The J gene is TRBJ2-5, the V gene TRBV7-9; tentative D call: TRBD2 (6 bases). The germline CDR1 and CDR2 sequences are SEHNR and FQNEAQ (reference sequence). The CDR3 runs 13 residues. Trimming removed 5 bases from V and 4 bases from J, with 11 bases in between. CDR3 nucleotides: TGTGCCAGCAGCGTAGGAGGGACAGAGACCCAGTACTTC. This translates into CASSVGGTETQYF. The full variable domain, rest sourced from reference TRBV7-9 and TRBJ2-5, is DTGVSQNPRHKITKRGQNVTFRCDPISEHNRLYWYRQTLGQGPEFLTYFQNEAQLEKSRLLSDRFSAERPKGSFSTLEIQRTEQGDSAMYLCASSVGGTETQYFGPGTRLLVL.

This clonotype occurred many times. V usage is TRBV29-1 and J usage is TRBJ2-5; TRBD1 matches 8 bases. The germline V gene has CDR1 SQVTM and CDR2 ANQGSEA. After removal of 3 bases from V and 4 bases from J, the junction contained 7 bases not matched to a gene. The CDR3 length is 14 residues. DNA of the CDR3: TGCAGCGTTGATGCGGAACAGGGGGGAGAGACCCAGTACTTC. Amino acids: CSVDAEQGGETQYF.

The chain has TRBV5-5 and TRBJ2-3; 8 positions agree with TRBD2. V gave up 4 bases and J gave up 2 bases; unmatched junction bases: 9. CDR1 and CDR2 from the germline V gene are SGHKS and YYEKEE (reference sequence). The CDR3 covers 16 residues. CDR3 coding DNA: TGTGCCAGCAGCGATATGCCGGGACTAGTCACAGATACGCAGTATTTT. Residues: CASSDMPGLVTDTQYF.

The rearrangement links TRBV20-1 to TRBJ2-1, with 8 positions matching TRBD1. Trimming removed 3 bases from V and 9 bases from J; junction bases left unmatched: 7. The CDR3 length is 13 residues. Germline CDR1 is DFQATT and CDR2 is SNEGSKA (reference sequence). CDR3 nucleotides: TGCAGTGCTAGCGGACAGGGTTTGGGTGAGCAGTTCTTC. Residues: CSASGQGLGEQFF.

This clonotype was observed at least ten times. The chain couples TRBV4-2 to TRBJ2-6, with 10 bases fitting TRBD1. Germline CDR1 reads LGHNA; CDR2 reads YNFKEQ. Trimming cost V 4 bases and J 2 bases; bases outside gene matches: 2. CDR3 length: 16 residues. The CDR3 spells CASSPGQGTGANVLTF. The DNA for the CDR3 is TGTGCCAGCAGCCCGGGACAGGGGACTGGGGCCAACGTCCTGACTTTC.

V gene TRBV15 combines with J gene TRBJ2-7, with a tentative D call TRBD1 (5 bases). The CDR3 sequence is 14 residues long. CDR1 and CDR2 (germline): LNHNV, YYDKDF (reference sequence). The V end was cut by 0 bases, the J end by 4 bases, with 10 bases between. The chain's CDR3 is CATSREQGGYEQYF. In DNA form, the CDR3 reads TGTGCCACCAGCAGAGAGCAGGGCGGTTACGAGCAGTACTTC.

About this clonotype: It may be a read error: a sequence one base away is much more abundant. As DNA, the CDR3 is TGCGCCAGCAGCTTGATTCCCGGGAGCGCAGATACGCAGTATTTT. Translating it yields CASSLIPGSADTQYF. V is TRBV5-1 and J is TRBJ2-3, with D perhaps TRBD2 (6 bases). Germline-derived CDR1 and CDR2 are SGHRS and YFSETQ. The CDR3 extends over 15 amino acids. The V and J ends lost 1 base and 4 bases respectively, with 13 bases between them.

The table lists this clonotype with many counts. This chain uses TRBV28 with TRBJ2-5, with TRBD2 matching 8 bases. The CDR3 is 17 residues long. Looked up from germline, CDR1 is MDHEN and CDR2 is SYDVKM. Unmatched junction bases numbered 13, after V lost 6 bases and J lost 1 base. Here the CDR3 DNA reads TGTGCCAGCAGCTTCCCCCTAACGGGAGGGGTCCAAGAGACCCAGTACTTC. Translating gives CASSFPLTGGVQETQYF.

There are a few counts of this clonotype. V is TRBV5-1 and J is TRBJ1-3; no clear D gene. Between the trimmed V and J ends, which lost 5 bases and 4 bases, there was a span of 16 bases. The CDR3 has 15 residues. In germline, CDR1 is SGHRS, CDR2 YFSETQ. CDR3 in DNA: TGCGCCAGCAGAGAATATTCCCTGGGAGGAAACACCATATATTTT. Translating gives CASREYSLGGNTIYF.

The chain recombines TRBV6-5 with TRBJ2-1; TRBD2 matches at 10 bases. Germline V lookup: CDR1 MNHEY, CDR2 SVGAGI. The CDR3 runs to 15 residues. Unmatched junction bases numbered 9, after V lost 4 bases and J lost 9 bases. The CDR3 DNA follows: TGTGCCAGCAGTTTCCGAGCGGGAGGGGCGGGTGAGCAGTTCTTC. Its protein product is CASSFRAGGAGEQFF.

This clonotype was recorded at least ten times. The V and J genes are TRBV6-5 and TRBJ2-1; no clear D gene. Germline V gives CDR1 MNHEY, CDR2 SVGAGI. V was clipped by 0 bases and J by 10 bases, with 7 bases between them. CDR3 length: 12 residues. The CDR3: CASSYSRTEQFF. The CDR3 nucleotides are TGTGCCAGCAGTTACTCGCGAACCGAGCAGTTCTTC.

The CDR3: CASSSLAGGRYEQYF. The CDR3 DNA sequence: TGTGCCAGCAGCTCCCTAGCGGGAGGGCGCTACGAGCAGTACTTC. This chain connects TRBV7-2 to TRBJ2-4, with 12 bases identical to TRBD2. The better agreement between TRBJ2-7 and the DNA end casts doubt on the J call. The germline V gene has CDR1 SGHTA and CDR2 FQGNSA. CDR3 size: 15 residues.

Points on this clonotype: This may come from a read error, since a much larger clone is one base off. The CDR3 region is CSVGRDRGYNEQFF. The CDR3 region has the DNA TGCAGCGTTGGGCGGGACAGGGGTTACAATGAGCAGTTCTTC. V gene TRBV29-1 combines with J gene TRBJ2-1; 10 bases are a match to TRBD1. Germline V lookup: CDR1 SQVTM, CDR2 ANQGSEA. Germline trimming cut 4 bases from V and 4 bases from J; bases unmatched to any gene: 4. The CDR3 has 14 amino acids.

CDR3 in amino acids: CSARTQGRGDTEAFF. In nucleotides, the CDR3 is TGCAGTGCTAGAACACAGGGAAGAGGGGACACTGAAGCTTTCTTT. The chain is built from TRBV20-1 and TRBJ1-1; maybe TRBD1 (6 bases). Germline assignment: CDR1 DFQATT and CDR2 SNEGSKA (reference sequence). The CDR3 totals 15 residues. Trimming took off 2 bases at V and 3 bases at J, with 16 bases between the two ends.

The chain recombines TRBV3-1 with TRBJ2-5; TRBD1 aligns across 8 bases. The J call may be incorrect, as the DNA end agrees better with TRBJ2-7. CDR3 size: 12 residues. Per the germline V gene, CDR1 is LGHDT and CDR2 is YNNKEL (reference sequence). In DNA form, the CDR3 reads TGTGCCAGCATACAGGGGGGCGACGAGCAGTACTTC. Translating it yields CASIQGGDEQYF.

This clonotype came up a few times. This rearrangement joins TRBV15 to TRBJ1-5; D ambiguous. CDR3 size: 14 residues. The V end was cut by 0 bases, the J end by 5 bases, with 8 bases between. Germline CDR1 reads LNHNV; CDR2 reads YYDKDF (reference sequence). Here the CDR3 reads CATSRDESYQPQHF. The CDR3 DNA reads as TGTGCCACCAGCAGAGATGAGAGTTATCAGCCCCAGCATTTT.

As to this clonotype: This may come from a read error, since a much larger clone is one base off. The chain joins TRBV20-1 to TRBJ2-1, with D possibly TRBD2 on 5 matching bases. This CDR3 has 14 amino acids. The V end lost 5 bases, the J end lost 0 bases, and 11 bases lay between the germline ends. The germline CDR1 and CDR2 sequences are DFQATT and SNEGSKA (reference sequence). In DNA, the CDR3 is TGCAGTGCTCGAGGGCCAACCTCCTACAATGAGCAGTTCTTC. Residues: CSARGPTSYNEQFF.

This clonotype was counted ten times or more. CDR3 residues: CASTRGAVGQETQYF. CDR3 in DNA: TGCGCCAGCACCCGCGGGGCTGTGGGTCAAGAGACCCAGTACTTC. This chain connects TRBV5-1 to TRBJ2-5; maybe TRBD2 (6 bases). Germline values: CDR1 SGHRS, CDR2 YFSETQ. This CDR3 has 15 amino acids. V was shortened by 6 bases and J by 2 bases, with 17 bases between the two germline ends.

Concerning this clonotype: Given a much more abundant clone one base away, this may be a read error. V and J are TRBV5-6 and TRBJ2-3; D not resolved. The V gene's germline CDR1 is SGHDT and CDR2 YYEEEE. This CDR3 comprises 13 residues. Trimming stripped 4 bases from V and 4 bases from J, with 10 bases between. CDR3 region: CASSPRVADTQYF. DNA of the CDR3: TGTGCCAGCAGCCCCCGGGTGGCAGATACGCAGTATTTT.

The table lists this clonotype with a few counts. V and J are TRBV5-1 and TRBJ2-5; no firm D call. The CDR3 totals 14 residues. With 2 bases removed from V and 2 bases from J, the gap between germline ends came to 10 bases. CDR1 is SGHRS, CDR2 YFSETQ, per germline. Written as DNA, the CDR3 is TGCGCCAGCAGCTTCGGGCAGATACAAGAGACCCAGTACTTC. Protein sequence: CASSFGQIQETQYF.

This clonotype was detected ten times or more. A single base separates this from a much larger clone, so it may be a read error. The CDR3 here is CASSGGVQETQYF. CDR3 DNA: TGTGCCAGCAGTGGGGGGGTCCAAGAGACCCAGTACTTC. The V and J genes are TRBV6-5 and TRBJ2-5, with TRBD2 matching 7 bases. The CDR3 contains 13 residues. The V and J ends lost 5 bases and 1 base, in that order; junction bases with no gene match: 1. The germline V gene encodes CDR1 MNHEY and CDR2 SVGAGI.

This clonotype turned up a few times. This sequence joins TRBV3-1 and TRBJ2-1, with no clear D. The V gene's germline CDR1 is LGHDT and CDR2 YNNKEL (reference sequence). CDR3 length: 12 amino acids. Trimming shortened V by 1 base and J by 10 bases, and 8 bases separated the two germline ends. The CDR3 sequence is CASSQGPGEQFF. CDR3 nucleotide sequence: TGTGCCAGCAGCCAAGGGCCAGGAGAGCAGTTCTTC.

This clonotype was counted a single time. A read error may explain this, as a much larger clone is one base away. The chain combines TRBV11-2 with TRBJ2-4; perhaps D is TRBD1 or TRBD2 (5 bases each). CDR3 size: 15 residues. Germline assignment: CDR1 SGHAT and CDR2 FQNNGV. V was pared by 5 bases and J by 13 bases, with 24 bases between. DNA of the CDR3: TGTGCCAGCAGCCGACCGGGACCACAATACAATGAGCAGTACTTC. The encoded protein is CASSRPGPQYNEQYF.

The chain combines TRBV12-3 or TRBV12-4 with TRBJ2-3; D may be TRBD2 (6 bases). The CDR3 spans 16 residues. The V and J ends lost 4 bases and 0 bases respectively, with 14 bases between them. The CDR3 region has the DNA TGTGCCAGCAGTTCGACTAGGTCGGTAAGCACAGATACGCAGTATTTT. It codes for CASSSTRSVSTDTQYF.

This chain uses TRBV10-1 with TRBJ2-2; D possibly corresponds to TRBD2 (7 bases). The CDR3 loop spans 17 amino acids. The germline V gene has CDR1 WNHNN and CDR2 SYGVQD (reference sequence). Trimming removed 7 bases from V and 5 bases from J, with 23 bases in between. CDR3 residues: CASTPGGAPGRTGELFF. The CDR3 coding sequence is TGCGCCAGCACTCCTGGGGGGGCCCCCGGTAGAACCGGGGAGCTGTTTTTT.